This record looks at one TCR beta chain sequence and its context. It has no known antigen specificity. Per-base quality was not reported, and no clone a single base away is much larger than it. This entry is derived from a study of blood T cell repertoires in COVID-19 (TCRdb year 2020). At the level of the whole study: Samples covering the acute and convalescent phases of COVID-19 were provided by collaborators in the United States, Italy and Spain. The prospective study material was composed of cDNA or gDNA derived from T cells, B-cell-depleted T cells, or PBMCs. Subjects who had been exposed to COVID-19, were actively infected with it, or had recovered from it provided the deeply sampled blood TCRbeta repertoires that made up the dataset. The repertoires were made available in a free public database intended to serve as a resource for research on the immune response to SARS-CoV-2. The samples were drawn from two sources: the first 160 participants of the ongoing ImmuneRACE study, and 1,000 to 1,500 subjects contributed by 6 global collaborators. The sample metadata nearly always contained a de-identified subject ID, COVID-19 status, age in years and sex. Where available, HLA class I and class II types were taken from metadata supplied by the sample provider and were not determined by assay-based typing. Summary of the overall study and its limitations: The amount of clinical and demographic metadata varied by source and participant and was provided uncurated.

At one collaborating source in Seattle, patients were enrolled during active infection and were followed longitudinally through the course of disease. Each collaborating institution followed its own protocols to collect whole blood in K2EDTA tubes. For TCRbeta analysis, collaborators shipped samples as frozen whole blood, isolated PBMCs, or DNA extracted from either of those sample types. TCRbeta CDR3 regions were amplified from genomic DNA using the immunoSEQ Assay, a bias-controlled multiplex PCR. Per the authors' processing: The number of nucleated cells in each sample was estimated by amplification of reference gene primers within the assay. To quantify the absolute abundance of each unique TCRbeta CDR3 rearrangement, sequence reads were collapsed and filtered. Productive Simpson clonality was computed per sample as the square root of Simpson's diversity index over productive rearrangements. TCRdb took over this immuneACCESS table, retaining in-frame rearrangements with V and J assigned. Such tables are incomplete; in checked studies, under half of the missing clones stem from an unresolved V gene, and the remainder is unexplained. That table supplies the V and J calls and clone size; D and trimming were determined from the DNA. This sample holds some 170,000 clones; 81% were observed only once. Approximately 9.9% of the sample rests with the top ten.

The germline V gene (reference sequence) sets CDR1 to SGHNT and CDR2 to YYREEE. V and J are trimmed by 4 bases and 12 bases, and the gene matches miss 12 bases of the junction. From its cysteine to its phenylalanine, the CDR3 spans 13 amino acids. Of all the DNA, just the CDR3 is kept, 39 bases in frame from base 1. Sample: peripheral blood. The rearrangement joined TRBV5-4 to TRBJ2-7; 8 bases in the middle match TRBD2. This sequence was found in a woman aged 40-49 years with COVID-19, enrolled during active disease. The DNA sequence is given as TGTGCCAGCAGCCTCGCGGCGGGGGGTCATCGGTACTTC. The encoded protein is CASSLAAGGHRYF.